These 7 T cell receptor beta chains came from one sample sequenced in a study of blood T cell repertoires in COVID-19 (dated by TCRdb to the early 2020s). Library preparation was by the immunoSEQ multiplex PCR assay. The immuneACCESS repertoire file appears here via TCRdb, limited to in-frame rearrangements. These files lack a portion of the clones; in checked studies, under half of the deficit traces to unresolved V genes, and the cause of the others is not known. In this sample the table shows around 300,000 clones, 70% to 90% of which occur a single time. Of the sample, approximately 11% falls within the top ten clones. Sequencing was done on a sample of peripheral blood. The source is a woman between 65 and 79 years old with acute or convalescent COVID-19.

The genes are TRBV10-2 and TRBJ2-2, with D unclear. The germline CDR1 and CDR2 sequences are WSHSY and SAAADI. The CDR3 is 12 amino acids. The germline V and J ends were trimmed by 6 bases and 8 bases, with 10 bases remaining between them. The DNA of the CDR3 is TGCGCCAGCAGGGAGCCCGGGGGGGAGCTGTTTTTT. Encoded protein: CASREPGGELFF.

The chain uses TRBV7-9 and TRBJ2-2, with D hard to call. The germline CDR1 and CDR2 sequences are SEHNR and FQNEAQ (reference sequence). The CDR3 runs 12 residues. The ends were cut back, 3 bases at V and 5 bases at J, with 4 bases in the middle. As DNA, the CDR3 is TGTGCCAGCAGCTTCGAGACCGGGGAGCTGTTTTTT. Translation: CASSFETGELFF.

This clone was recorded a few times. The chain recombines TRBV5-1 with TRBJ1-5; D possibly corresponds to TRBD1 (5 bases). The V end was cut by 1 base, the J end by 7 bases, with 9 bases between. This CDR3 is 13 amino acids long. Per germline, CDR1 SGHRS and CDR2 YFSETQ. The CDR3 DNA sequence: TGCGCCAGCAGCTTGAACGGGGGGCAGCCCCAGCATTTT. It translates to CASSLNGGQPQHF.

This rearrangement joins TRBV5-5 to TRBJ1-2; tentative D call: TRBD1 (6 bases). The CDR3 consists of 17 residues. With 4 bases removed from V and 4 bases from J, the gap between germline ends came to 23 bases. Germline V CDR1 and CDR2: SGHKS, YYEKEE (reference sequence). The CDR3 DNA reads TGTGCCAGCAGCCCAGTCCCCCCTACGGACAGCCTCTATGGCTACACCTTC. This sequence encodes CASSPVPPTDSLYGYTF.

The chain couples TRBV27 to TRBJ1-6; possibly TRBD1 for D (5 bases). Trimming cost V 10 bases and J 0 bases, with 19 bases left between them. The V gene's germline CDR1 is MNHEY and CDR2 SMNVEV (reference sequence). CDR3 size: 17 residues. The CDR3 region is CATSRRGDFSYNSPLHF. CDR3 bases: TGTGCCACCTCCAGGAGGGGTGACTTCTCCTATAATTCACCCCTCCACTTT.

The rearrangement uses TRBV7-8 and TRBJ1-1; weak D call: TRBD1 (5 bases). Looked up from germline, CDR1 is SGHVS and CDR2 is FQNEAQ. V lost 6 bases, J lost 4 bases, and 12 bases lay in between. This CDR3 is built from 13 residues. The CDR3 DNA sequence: TGTGCCAGCAGTATGCCTAGGGGCACTGAAGCTTTCTTT. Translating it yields CASSMPRGTEAFF.

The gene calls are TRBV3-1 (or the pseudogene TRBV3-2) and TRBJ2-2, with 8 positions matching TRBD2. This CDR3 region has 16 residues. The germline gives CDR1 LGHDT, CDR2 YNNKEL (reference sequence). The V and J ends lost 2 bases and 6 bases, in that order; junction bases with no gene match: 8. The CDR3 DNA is TGTGCCAGCAGCCAATTGGCGGGGGGAATAGCCGGGGAGCTGTTTTTT. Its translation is CASSQLAGGIAGELFF.